This record concerns one T cell receptor beta chain sequence. Clones were read by immunoSEQ multiplex PCR, and TCRdb kept only the in-frame ones, dropping some. The sample holds approximately 31,000 clones, roughly 87% seen once. Trimming removed 0 bases from V and 2 bases from J; junction bases left unmatched: 8. There are 17 residues in the CDR3. The germline gives CDR1 SGHKS, CDR2 YYEKEE (reference sequence). The sample originates from a study of T cells in localized non-small cell lung cancer. V gene TRBV5-5 combines with J gene TRBJ1-5, with 7 bases that match TRBD1. The origin of this receptor is a man aged 40-75 years with stage III lung adenocarcinoma. This sample comprised peripheral blood mononuclear cells, obtained before any cancer treatment. CDR3 residues: CASSLVPGGLGNQPQHF. The CDR3 DNA is TGTGCCAGCAGCTTGGTTCCAGGGGGATTAGGCAATCAGCCCCAGCATTTT.